This TCR beta chain was identified during a study of T cells in Graves' hyperthyroidism and ophthalmopathy. Overall study results and limits: Blood also held most thyroid clonotypes expanded beyond 0.001. Ophthalmopathy got predicted by the model a median around 6.6 months before its onset.

This clonotype was found many times. What it recognizes is unknown. The germline V gene encodes CDR1 SGHAT and CDR2 FQDESV (reference sequence). The ends were cut back, 2 bases at V and 4 bases at J, with 15 bases in the middle. The CDR3 has 16 amino acids. Amplified TCR beta CDR3 regions derived from RNA transcripts. An initial round of RT-PCR targeting the TCR CDR3 relied on the HTBI primer set. TCRdb reprocessed the multiplex PCR reads with MiXCR, giving one entry per CDR3 protein. The sample consists of nearly 600,000 distinct CDR3 sequences, 14% of them appearing once. The genes are TRBV11-1 and TRBJ1-5, with D unclear. The sequencing input was blood. The sequence derives from a woman aged 18-30 years with Graves' ophthalmopathy. The DNA of the CDR3 is TGTGCCAGCAGCTTACGTTTCCGCAGGTCAAATCAGCCCCAGCATTTT. Translated, it gives CASSLRFRRSNQPQHF.